This TCR beta chain derives from a study of blood T cell repertoires in COVID-19. Per the original methods: Estimation of nucleated cell counts relied on the amplification of reference gene primers. Repertoires were generated with immunoSEQ multiplex PCR, while TCRdb's copy carries only in-frame clones and drops some. V and J calls and clone size are those listed in that table; D and trimming were worked out from the DNA. The sample contains tens of thousands of clones, around 90% of which appear only once. The CDR3 covers 15 residues. V lost 0 bases, J lost 2 bases, and 1 base stayed unmatched. The germline V gene has CDR1 SGDLS and CDR2 YYNGEE.

Material for sequencing was peripheral blood. The chain uses TRBV9 and TRBJ2-2; 7 bases are a match to TRBD2. The receptor comes from a man in his fifties or sixties with COVID-19, enrolled during active disease. CDR3 sequence (DNA): TGTGCCAGCAGCGTAGCTAGCGGTAACACCGGGGAGCTGTTTTTT. Translated, it gives CASSVASGNTGELFF.